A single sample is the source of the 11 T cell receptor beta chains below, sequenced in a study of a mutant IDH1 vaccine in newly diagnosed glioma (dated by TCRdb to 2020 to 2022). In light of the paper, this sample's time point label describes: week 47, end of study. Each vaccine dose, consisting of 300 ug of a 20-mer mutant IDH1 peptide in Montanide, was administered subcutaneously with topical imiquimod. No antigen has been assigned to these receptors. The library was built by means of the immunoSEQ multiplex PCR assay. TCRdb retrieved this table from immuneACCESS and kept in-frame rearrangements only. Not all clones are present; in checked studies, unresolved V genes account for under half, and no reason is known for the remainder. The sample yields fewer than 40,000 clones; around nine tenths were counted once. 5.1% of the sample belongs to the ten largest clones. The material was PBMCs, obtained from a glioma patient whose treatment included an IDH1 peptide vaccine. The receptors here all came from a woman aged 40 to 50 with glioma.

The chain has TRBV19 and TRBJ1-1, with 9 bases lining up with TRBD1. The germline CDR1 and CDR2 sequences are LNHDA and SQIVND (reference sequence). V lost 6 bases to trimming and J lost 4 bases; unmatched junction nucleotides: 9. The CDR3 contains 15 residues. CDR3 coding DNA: TGTGCCAGTAGCCCCGGGGACAGGGAGACCACTGAAGCTTTCTTT. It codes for CASSPGDRETTEAFF. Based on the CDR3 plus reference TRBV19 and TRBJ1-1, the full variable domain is DGGITQSPKYLFRKEGQNVTLSCEQNLNHDAMYWYRQDPGQGLRLIYYSQIVNDFQKGDIAEGYSVSREKKESFPLTVTSAQKNPTAFYLCASSPGDRETTEAFFGQGTRLTVV.

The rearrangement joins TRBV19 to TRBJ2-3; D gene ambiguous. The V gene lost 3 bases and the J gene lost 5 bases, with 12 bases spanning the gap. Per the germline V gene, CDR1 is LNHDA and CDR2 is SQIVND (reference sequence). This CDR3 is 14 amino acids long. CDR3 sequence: CASSIARPRDTQYF. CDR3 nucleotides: TGTGCCAGTAGTATCGCGCGGCCCCGAGATACGCAGTATTTT.

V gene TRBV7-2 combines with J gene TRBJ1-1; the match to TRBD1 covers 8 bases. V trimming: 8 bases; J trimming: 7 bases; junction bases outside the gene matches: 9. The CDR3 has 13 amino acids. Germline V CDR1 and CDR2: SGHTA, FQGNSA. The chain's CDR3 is CASWGQDNVEAFF. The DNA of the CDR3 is TGTGCCAGCTGGGGACAGGATAATGTTGAAGCTTTCTTT.

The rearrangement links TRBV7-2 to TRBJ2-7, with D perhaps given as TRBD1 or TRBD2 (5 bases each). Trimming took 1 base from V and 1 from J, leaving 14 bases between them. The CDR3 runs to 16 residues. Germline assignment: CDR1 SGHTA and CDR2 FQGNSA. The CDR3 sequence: CASSLGDGLRSYEQYF. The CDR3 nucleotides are TGTGCCAGCAGCTTAGGGGACGGGCTCAGATCCTACGAGCAGTACTTC.

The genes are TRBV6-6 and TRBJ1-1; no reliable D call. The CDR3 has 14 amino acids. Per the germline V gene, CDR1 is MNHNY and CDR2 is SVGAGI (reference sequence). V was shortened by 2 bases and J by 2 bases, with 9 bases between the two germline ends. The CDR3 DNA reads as TGTGCCAGCAGTTACGCCACAGCCAACACTGAAGCTTTCTTT. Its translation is CASSYATANTEAFF.

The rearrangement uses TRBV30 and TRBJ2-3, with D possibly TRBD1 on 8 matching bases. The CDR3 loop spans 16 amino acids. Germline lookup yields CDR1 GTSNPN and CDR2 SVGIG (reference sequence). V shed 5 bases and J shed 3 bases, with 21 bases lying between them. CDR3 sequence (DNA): TGTGCCTGGTCCGGCCATACAGGGGGGGGAACAGATACGCAGTATTTT. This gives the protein CAWSGHTGGGTDTQYF. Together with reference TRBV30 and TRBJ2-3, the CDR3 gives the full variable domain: SQTIHQWPATLVQPVGSPLSLECTVEGTSNPNLYWYRQAAGRGLQLLFYSVGIGQISSEVPQNLSASRPQDRQFILSSKKLLLSDSGFYLCAWSGHTGGGTDTQYFGPGTRLTVL.

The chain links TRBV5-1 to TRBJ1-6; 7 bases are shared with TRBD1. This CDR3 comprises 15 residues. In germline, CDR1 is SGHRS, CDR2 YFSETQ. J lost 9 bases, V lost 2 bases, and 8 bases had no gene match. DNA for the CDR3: TGCGCCAGCAGCTTCGGAAGGGGGCATTTTTCACCCCTCCACTTT. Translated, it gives CASSFGRGHFSPLHF.

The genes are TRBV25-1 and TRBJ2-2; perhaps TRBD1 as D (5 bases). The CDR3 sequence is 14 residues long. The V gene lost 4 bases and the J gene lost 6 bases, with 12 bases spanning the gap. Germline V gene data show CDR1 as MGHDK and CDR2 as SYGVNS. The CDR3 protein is CASSGQGRAGELFF. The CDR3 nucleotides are TGTGCCAGCAGTGGGCAGGGCAGGGCCGGGGAGCTGTTTTTT.

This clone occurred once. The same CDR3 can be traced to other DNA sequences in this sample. As DNA, the CDR3 is TGCGCCAGCAGCTTGGGCAGCACCTACGAGCAGTACTTC. It encodes CASSLGSTYEQYF. The genes are TRBV5-1 and TRBJ2-7; unclear D gene. Germline CDR1 and CDR2: SGHRS and YFSETQ. This CDR3 has 13 residues. Trimming stripped 0 bases from V and 2 bases from J, with 6 bases between. The variable domain in full, completed from reference TRBV5-1 and TRBJ2-7, reads KAGVTQTPRYLIKTRGQQVTLSCSPISGHRSVSWYQQTPGQGLQFLFEYFSETQRNKGNFPGRFSGRQFSNSRSEMNVSTLELGDSALYLCASSLGSTYEQYFGPGTRLTVT.

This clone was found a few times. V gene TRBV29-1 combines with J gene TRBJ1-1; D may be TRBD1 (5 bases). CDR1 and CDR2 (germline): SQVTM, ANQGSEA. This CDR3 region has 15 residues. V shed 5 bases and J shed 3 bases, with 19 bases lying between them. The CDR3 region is CSVRDGYRRDTEAFF. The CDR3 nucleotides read TGCAGCGTTCGGGACGGATATCGACGGGACACTGAAGCTTTCTTT.

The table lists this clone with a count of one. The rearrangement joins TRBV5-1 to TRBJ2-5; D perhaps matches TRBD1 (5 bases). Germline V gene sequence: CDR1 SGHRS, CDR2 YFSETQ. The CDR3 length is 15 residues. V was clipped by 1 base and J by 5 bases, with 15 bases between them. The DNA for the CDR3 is TGCGCCAGCAGCTTGACACAGGCCCGGAGCGAGACCCAGTACTTC. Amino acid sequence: CASSLTQARSETQYF.